This T cell receptor (beta chain) was sequenced in a study of T cell responses to AZD1222 COVID-19 vaccine. The ends were cut back, 2 bases at V and 0 bases at J, with 8 bases in the middle. The CDR3 length is 14 residues. CDR1 and CDR2 from the germline V gene are SEHNR and FQNEAQ (reference sequence). Study-wide findings and caveats: Two doses of AZD1222 preceded a rise in Spike-specific TCR breadth and depth.

Sequenced by immunoSEQ multiplex PCR; TCRdb stores in-frame clones only, minus some. The sample shows 110,000 or so clones, roughly 89% of them seen only once. As to this clone: What it binds is not known.

The sample consisted of peripheral blood, taken 28 days after the second AZD1222 dose. This TCR was recovered from an adult who received the AZD1222 COVID-19 vaccine. This rearrangement joins TRBV7-9 to TRBJ2-7; D is perhaps TRBD1 (5 bases). This CDR3 reads CASSLQGASYEQYF. The CDR3 DNA reads TGTGCCAGCAGCTTACAGGGTGCCTCCTACGAGCAGTACTTC. Variable domain in full (rest from reference TRBV7-9 and TRBJ2-7): DTGVSQNPRHKITKRGQNVTFRCDPISEHNRLYWYRQTLGQGPEFLTYFQNEAQLEKSRLLSDRFSAERPKGSFSTLEIQRTEQGDSAMYLCASSLQGASYEQYFGPGTRLTVT.